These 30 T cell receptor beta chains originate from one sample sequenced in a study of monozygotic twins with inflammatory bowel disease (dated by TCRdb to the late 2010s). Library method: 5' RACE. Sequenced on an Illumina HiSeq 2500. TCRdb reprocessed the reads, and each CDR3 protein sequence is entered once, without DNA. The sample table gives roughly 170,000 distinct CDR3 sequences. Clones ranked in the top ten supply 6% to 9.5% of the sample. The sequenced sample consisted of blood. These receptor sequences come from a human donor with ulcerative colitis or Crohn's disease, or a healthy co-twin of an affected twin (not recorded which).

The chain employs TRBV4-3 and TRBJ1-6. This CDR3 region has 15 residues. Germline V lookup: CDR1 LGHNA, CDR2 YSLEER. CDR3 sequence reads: CASSPAGRGNSPLHF.

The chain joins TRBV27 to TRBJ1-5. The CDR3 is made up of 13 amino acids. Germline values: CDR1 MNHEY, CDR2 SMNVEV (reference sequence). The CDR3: CASSLIQYQPQHF.

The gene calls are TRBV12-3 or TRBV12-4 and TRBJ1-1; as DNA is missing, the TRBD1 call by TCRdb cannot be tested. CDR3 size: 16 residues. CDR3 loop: CASSLIPRTGDTEAFF.

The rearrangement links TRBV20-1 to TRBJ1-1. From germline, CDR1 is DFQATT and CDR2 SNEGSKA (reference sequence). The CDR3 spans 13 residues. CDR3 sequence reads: CSASPRVQTEAFF.

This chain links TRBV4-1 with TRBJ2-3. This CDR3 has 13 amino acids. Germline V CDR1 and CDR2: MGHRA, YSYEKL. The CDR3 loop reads CAGSQGDPDTQYF.

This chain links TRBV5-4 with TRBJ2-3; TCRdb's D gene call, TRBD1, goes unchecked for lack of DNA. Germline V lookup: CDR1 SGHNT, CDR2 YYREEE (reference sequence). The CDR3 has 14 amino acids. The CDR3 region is CASAQLGGSDTQYF.

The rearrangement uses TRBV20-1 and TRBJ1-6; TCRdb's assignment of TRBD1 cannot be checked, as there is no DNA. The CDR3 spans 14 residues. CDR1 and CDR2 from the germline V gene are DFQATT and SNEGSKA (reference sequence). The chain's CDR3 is CSAREGRGNSPLHF.

This CDR3 reads CSAVGQGSYNEQFF. The chain links TRBV20-1 to TRBJ2-1; TCRdb's D gene call, TRBD1, goes unchecked for lack of DNA. The CDR3 spans 14 residues. CDR1 and CDR2 from the germline V gene are DFQATT and SNEGSKA (reference sequence).

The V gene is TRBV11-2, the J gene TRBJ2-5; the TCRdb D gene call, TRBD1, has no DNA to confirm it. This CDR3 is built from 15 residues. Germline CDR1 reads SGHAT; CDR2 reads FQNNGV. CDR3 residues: CASSFVSRGQETQYF.

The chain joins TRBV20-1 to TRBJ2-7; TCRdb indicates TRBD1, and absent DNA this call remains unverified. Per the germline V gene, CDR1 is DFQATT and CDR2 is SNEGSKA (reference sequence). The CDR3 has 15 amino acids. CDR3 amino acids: CSARDPRQGRYEQYF.

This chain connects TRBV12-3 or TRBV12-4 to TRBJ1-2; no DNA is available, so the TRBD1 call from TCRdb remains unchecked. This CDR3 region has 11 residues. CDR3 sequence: CASTQGVGYTF.

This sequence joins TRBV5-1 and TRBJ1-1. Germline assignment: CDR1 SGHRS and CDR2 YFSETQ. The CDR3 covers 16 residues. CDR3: CASSAARGPLGTEAFF.

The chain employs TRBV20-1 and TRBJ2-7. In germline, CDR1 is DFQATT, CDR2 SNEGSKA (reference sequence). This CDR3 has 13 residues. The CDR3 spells CSAREGFGYEQYF.

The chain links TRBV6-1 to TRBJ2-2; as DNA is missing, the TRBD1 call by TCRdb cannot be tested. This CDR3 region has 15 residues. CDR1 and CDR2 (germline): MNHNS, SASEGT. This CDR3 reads CASSFTDRLAGELFF.

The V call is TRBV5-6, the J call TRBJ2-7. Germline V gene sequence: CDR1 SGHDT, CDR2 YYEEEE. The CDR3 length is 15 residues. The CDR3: CASSLGAGHAYEQYF. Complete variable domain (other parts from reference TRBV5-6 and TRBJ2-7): DAGVTQSPTHLIKTRGQQVTLRCSPKSGHDTVSWYQQALGQGPQFIFQYYEEEERQRGNFPDRFSGHQFPNYSSELNVNALLLGDSALYLCASSLGAGHAYEQYFGPGTRLTVT.

The CDR3 loop is CASSLETENSPLHF. The chain recombines TRBV5-1 with TRBJ1-6. Germline V gene sequence: CDR1 SGHRS, CDR2 YFSETQ. The CDR3 runs to 14 residues.

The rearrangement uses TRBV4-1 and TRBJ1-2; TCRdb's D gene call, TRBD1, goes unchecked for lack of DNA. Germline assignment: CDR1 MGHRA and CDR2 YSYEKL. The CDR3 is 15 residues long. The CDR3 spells CASSPNPQGENGYTF.

The CDR3 sequence is CASSPGSSWGNTIYF. The V call is TRBV5-1, the J call TRBJ1-3; TCRdb's assignment of TRBD1 cannot be checked, as there is no DNA. CDR1 SGHRS and CDR2 YFSETQ come from the germline V gene. The CDR3 length is 15 residues.

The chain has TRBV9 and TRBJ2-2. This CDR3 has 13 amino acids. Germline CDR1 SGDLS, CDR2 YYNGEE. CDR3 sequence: CASSVTPTGELFF.

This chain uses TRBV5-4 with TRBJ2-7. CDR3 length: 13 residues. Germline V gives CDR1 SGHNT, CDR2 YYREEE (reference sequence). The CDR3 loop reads CASSFDASGEQYF.

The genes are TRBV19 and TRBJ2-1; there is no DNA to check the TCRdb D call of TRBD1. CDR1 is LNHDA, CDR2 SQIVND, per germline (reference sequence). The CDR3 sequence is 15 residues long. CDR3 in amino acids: CASNTGTGFDNEQFF.

Here the CDR3 reads CSARDYSGGGRLYGYTF. The rearrangement joins TRBV20-1 to TRBJ1-2. The CDR3 loop spans 17 amino acids. Germline V gene data show CDR1 as DFQATT and CDR2 as SNEGSKA (reference sequence).

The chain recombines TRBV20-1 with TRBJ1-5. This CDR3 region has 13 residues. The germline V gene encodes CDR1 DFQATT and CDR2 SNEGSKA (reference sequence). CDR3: CSASRAGNQPQHF.

CDR3 residues: CASSGTGTGINYEQYF. The rearrangement joins TRBV7-9 to TRBJ2-7; as DNA is missing, the TRBD1 call by TCRdb cannot be tested. The CDR3 has 16 residues. Looked up from germline, CDR1 is SEHNR and CDR2 is FQNEAQ (reference sequence).

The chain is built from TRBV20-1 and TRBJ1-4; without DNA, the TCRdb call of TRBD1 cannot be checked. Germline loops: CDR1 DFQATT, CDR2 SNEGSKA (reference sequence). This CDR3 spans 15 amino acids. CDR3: CSARDPGGLDEKLFF.

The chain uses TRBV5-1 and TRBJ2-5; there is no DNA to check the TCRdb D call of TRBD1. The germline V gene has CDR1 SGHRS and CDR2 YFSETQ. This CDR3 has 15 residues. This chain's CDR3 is CASSKPTGLGETQYF.

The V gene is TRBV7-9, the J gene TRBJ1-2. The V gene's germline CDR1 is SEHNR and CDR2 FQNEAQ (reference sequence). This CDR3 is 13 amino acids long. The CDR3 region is CASSSMIHYGYTF.

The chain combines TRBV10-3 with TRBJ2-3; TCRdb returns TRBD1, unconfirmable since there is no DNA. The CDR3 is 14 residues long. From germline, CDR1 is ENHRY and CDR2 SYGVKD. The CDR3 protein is CAITAQGSTDTQYF.

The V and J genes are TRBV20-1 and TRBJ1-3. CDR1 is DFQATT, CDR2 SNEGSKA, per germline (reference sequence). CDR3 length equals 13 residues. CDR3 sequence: CSALRGSGNTIYF.

The CDR3 is CASSVDAGGIFYNEQFF. The chain carries TRBV9 and TRBJ2-1; no DNA is available, so the TRBD2 call from TCRdb remains unchecked. CDR1 and CDR2 (germline): SGDLS, YYNGEE. The CDR3 length is 17 residues. Complete variable domain (other parts from reference TRBV9 and TRBJ2-1): DSGVTQTPKHLITATGQRVTLRCSPRSGDLSVYWYQQSLDQGLQFLIQYYNGEERAKGNILERFSAQQFPDLHSELNLSSLELGDSALYFCASSVDAGGIFYNEQFFGPGTRLTVL.